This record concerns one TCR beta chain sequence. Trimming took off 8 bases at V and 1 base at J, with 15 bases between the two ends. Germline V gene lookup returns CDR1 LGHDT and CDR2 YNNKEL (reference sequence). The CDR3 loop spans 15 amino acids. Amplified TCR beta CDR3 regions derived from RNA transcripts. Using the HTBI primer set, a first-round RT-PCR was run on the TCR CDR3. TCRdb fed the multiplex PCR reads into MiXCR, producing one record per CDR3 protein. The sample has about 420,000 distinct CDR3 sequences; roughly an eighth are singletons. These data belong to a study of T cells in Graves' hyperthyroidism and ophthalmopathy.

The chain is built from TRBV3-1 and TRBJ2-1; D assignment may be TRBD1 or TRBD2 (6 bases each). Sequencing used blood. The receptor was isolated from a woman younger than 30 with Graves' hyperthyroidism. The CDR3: CASRGQGRSYNEQFF. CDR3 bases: TGTGCCAGCCGGGGGCAGGGGAGATCCTACAATGAGCAGTTCTTC.